This T cell receptor (beta chain) was sequenced during a study of blood T cell repertoires in COVID-19. Study-level information: The study drew acute and convalescent COVID-19 samples from the United States, Italy and Spain. T cells, B-cell-depleted T cells, or PBMCs provided the cDNA or gDNA that served as material.

The CDR3 runs to 16 residues. With V trimmed by 0 bases and J by 6 bases, 4 bases remained unmatched. Germline CDR1 LGHNT, CDR2 FRNRAP. Per the study methods: Estimated nucleated cell counts came from reference gene primer amplification. Assay: immunoSEQ multiplex PCR; the TCRdb copy retains only in-frame clones and omits some. Clone size and V and J calls were adopted from that table, with D and trimming inferred from the DNA. The sample shows about 190,000 clones, almost 90% of them seen only once. The genes are TRBV12-5 and TRBJ1-4, with TRBD1 identical over 10 bases. This receptor was identified in a man aged 50 to 59 with acute or convalescent COVID-19. Material: peripheral blood. CDR3 nucleotide sequence: TGTGCTAGTGGTTTGGTACGTGGGACAGGGGATGAAAAACTGTTTTTT. This translates into CASGLVRGTGDEKLFF.